This T cell receptor (beta chain) was sequenced in a study of post-analysis software for immune sequencing data. Whole-study findings and limits: When patients were compared with controls, 5 or 6 TRBV segments were more frequent, TRBV5-6, TRBV5-1 and TRBV20-1 among them.

Included in the TCR beta cDNA libraries were unique molecular identifiers. Via MiXCR, TCRdb re-called the PCR reads, giving one row per CDR3 protein. The profile covers about 540,000 distinct CDR3 sequences, with roughly 34% appearing a single time and around 6.1% taken by the ten largest. With regard to this clonotype: Antigen specificity is unknown.

CDR3 size: 14 residues. The V gene's germline CDR1 is LGHDT and CDR2 YNNKEL (reference sequence). V was trimmed by 1 base and J by 8 bases, leaving 9 bases between them. J is TRBJ1-6 and V is TRBV3-1; no firm D call. The TCR sequence derives from a girl aged 2-17 years with multiple sclerosis. Sequencing input: blood. CDR3 region: CASSQVQEYSPLHF. The CDR3 coding sequence is TGTGCCAGCAGCCAAGTTCAGGAGTATTCACCCCTCCACTTT.